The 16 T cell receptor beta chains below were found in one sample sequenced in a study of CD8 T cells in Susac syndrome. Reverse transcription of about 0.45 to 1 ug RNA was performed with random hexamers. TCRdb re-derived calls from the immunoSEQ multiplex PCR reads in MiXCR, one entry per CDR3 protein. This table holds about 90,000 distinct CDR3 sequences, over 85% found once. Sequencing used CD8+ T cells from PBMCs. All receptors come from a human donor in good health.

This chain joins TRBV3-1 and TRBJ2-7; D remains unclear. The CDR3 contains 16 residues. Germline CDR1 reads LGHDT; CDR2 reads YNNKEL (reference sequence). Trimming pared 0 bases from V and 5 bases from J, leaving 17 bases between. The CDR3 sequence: CASSQDHSGYANEQYF. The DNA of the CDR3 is TGTGCCAGCAGCCAAGATCATTCCGGGTACGCCAACGAGCAGTACTTC.

For the CDR3, the DNA is TGTGCCAGCAGTATCGTCCGGACCTTTTTGAACACTGAAGCTTTCTTT. This sequence encodes CASSIVRTFLNTEAFF. V is TRBV7-9 and J is TRBJ1-1, with unresolved D. The V and J ends lost 6 bases and 0 bases respectively, with 17 bases between them. The germline V gene encodes CDR1 SEHNR and CDR2 FQNEAQ (reference sequence). CDR3 length: 16 residues.

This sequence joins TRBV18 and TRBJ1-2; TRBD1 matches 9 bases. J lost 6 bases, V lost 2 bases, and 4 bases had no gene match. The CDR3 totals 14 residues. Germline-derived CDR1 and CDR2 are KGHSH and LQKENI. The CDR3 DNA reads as TGTGCCAGCTCACCAGGGGACAGGGAGGATGGCTACACCTTC. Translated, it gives CASSPGDREDGYTF.

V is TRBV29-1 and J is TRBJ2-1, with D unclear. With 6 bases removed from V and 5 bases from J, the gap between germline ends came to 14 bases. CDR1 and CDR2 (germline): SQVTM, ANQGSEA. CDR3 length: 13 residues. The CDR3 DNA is TGCAGCGTGATCCTTTGGCCCCACAATGAGCAGTTCTTC. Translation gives CSVILWPHNEQFF.

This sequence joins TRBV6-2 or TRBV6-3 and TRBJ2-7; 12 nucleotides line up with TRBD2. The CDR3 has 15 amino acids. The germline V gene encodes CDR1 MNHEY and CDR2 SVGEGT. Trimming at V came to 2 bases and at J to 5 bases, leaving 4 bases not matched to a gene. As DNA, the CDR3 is TGTGCCAGCAGTTACCAAGGACTAGCGGGGAACGAGCAGTACTTC. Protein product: CASSYQGLAGNEQYF.

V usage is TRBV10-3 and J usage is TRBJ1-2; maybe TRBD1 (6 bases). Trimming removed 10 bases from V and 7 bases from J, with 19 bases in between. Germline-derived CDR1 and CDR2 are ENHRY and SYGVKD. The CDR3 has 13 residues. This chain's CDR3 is CATPDSGSSGYTF. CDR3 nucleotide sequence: TGTGCCACCCCGGACAGCGGCTCGTCTGGCTACACCTTC.

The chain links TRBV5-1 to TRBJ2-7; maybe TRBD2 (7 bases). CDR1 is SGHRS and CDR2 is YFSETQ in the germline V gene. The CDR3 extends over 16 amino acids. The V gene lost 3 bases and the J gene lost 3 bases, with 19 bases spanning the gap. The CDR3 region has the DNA TGCGCCAGCAGCTCCCCTGGGGGGGCACGAGGCTACGAGCAGTACTTC. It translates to CASSSPGGARGYEQYF.

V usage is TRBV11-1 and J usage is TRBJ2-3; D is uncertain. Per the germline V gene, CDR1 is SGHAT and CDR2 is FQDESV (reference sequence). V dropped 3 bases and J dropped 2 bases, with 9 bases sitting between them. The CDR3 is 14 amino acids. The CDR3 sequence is CASSFGDNTDTQYF. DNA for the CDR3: TGTGCCAGCAGCTTTGGAGATAACACAGATACGCAGTATTTT.

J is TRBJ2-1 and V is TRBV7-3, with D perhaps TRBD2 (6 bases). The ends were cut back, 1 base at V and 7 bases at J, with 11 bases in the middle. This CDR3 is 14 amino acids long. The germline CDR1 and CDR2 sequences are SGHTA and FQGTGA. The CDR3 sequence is CASSLSGVWNEQFF. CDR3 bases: TGTGCCAGCAGCTTAAGCGGGGTTTGGAATGAGCAGTTCTTC.

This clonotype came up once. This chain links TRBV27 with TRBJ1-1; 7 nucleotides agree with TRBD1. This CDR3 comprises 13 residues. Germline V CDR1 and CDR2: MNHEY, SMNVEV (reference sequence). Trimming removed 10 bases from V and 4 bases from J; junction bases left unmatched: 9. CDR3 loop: CAILDRDSTEAFF. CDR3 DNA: TGTGCCATTCTCGACCGGGACAGCACTGAAGCTTTCTTT.

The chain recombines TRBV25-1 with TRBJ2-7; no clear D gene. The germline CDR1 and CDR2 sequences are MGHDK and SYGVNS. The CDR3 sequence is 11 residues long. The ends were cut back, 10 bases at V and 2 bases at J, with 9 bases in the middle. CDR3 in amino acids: CATQETYEQYF. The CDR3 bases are TGTGCCACCCAGGAAACCTACGAGCAGTACTTC.

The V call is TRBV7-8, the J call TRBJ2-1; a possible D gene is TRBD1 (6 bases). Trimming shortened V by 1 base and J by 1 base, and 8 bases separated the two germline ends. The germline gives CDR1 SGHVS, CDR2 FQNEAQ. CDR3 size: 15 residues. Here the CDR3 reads CASSLEDRSYNEQFF. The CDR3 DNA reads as TGTGCCAGCAGCTTAGAAGACAGGTCCTACAATGAGCAGTTCTTC. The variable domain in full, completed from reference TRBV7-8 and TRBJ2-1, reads GAGVSQSPRYKVAKRGQDVALRCDPISGHVSLFWYQQALGQGPEFLTYFQNEAQLDKSGLPSDRFFAERPEGSVSTLKIQRTQQEDSAVYLCASSLEDRSYNEQFFGPGTRLTVL.

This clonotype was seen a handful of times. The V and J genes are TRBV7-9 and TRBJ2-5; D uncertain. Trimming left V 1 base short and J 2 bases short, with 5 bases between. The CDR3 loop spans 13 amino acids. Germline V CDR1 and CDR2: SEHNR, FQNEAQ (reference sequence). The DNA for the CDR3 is TGTGCCAGCAGCTTAGTAGATCAAGAGACCCAGTACTTC. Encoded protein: CASSLVDQETQYF.

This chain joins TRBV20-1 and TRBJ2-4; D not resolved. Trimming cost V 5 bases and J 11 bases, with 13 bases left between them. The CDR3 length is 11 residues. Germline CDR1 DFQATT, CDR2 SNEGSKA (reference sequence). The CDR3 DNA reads TGCAGTGCTCCCTTCGTCTTTGTTCAGTACTTC. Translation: CSAPFVFVQYF.

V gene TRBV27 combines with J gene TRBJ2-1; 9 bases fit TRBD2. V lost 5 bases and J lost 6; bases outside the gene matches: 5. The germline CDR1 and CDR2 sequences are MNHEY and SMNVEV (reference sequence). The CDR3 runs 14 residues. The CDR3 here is CASSASGALNEQFF. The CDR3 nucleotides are TGTGCCAGCAGTGCTAGCGGGGCCCTCAATGAGCAGTTCTTC.

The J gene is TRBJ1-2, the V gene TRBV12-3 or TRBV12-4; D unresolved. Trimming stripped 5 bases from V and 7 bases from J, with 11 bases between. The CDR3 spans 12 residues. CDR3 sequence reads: CASSLRTGGYTF. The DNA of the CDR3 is TGTGCCAGCAGTCTCAGGACGGGTGGCTACACCTTC.